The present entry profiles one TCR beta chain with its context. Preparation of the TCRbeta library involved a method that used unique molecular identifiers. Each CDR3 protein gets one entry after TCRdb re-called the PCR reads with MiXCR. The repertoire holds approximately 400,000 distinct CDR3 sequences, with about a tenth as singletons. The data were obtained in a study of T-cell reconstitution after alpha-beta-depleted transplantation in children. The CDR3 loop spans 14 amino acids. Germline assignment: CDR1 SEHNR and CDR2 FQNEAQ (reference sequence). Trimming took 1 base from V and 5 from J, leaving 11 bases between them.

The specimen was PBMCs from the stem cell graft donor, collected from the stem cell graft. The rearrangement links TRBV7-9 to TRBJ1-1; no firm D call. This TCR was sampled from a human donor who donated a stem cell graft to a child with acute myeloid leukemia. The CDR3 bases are TGTGCCAGCAGCTTAGGTACGACGCGGACTGAAGCTTTCTTT. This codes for CASSLGTTRTEAFF.